This T cell receptor beta chain comes out of a study of blood T cell repertoires in COVID-19. Study-wide background: Spain, Italy and the United States supplied samples that represented acute and convalescent COVID-19. From T cells, B-cell-depleted T cells, or PBMCs came the material, which was cDNA or gDNA.

Measured with immunoSEQ multiplex PCR; TCRdb has only the in-frame clones, and not every one. The sample has 60,000 or so clones; nearly 80% are singletons. Sequenced: peripheral blood. The TCR comes from a human donor in a cohort sampled during active COVID-19.

DNA of the CDR3: TGTGCCAGTAGATCGGGAAAGCGGTTCACAGATACGCAGTATTTT. Protein product: CASRSGKRFTDTQYF. The chain combines TRBV27 with TRBJ2-3, with TRBD2 as a possible D gene (5 bases). V lost 9 bases and J lost 2, with 18 bases in between. CDR1 and CDR2 from the germline V gene are MNHEY and SMNVEV (reference sequence). The CDR3 is made up of 15 amino acids.